The sample holds one count of the clone carrying this T cell receptor (beta chain). Antigen specificity is unknown. This record comes from a study of T cell responses to AZD1222 COVID-19 vaccine. Study-wide findings and caveats: With dominance at 160-218 and 743-854, vaccine-associated CD4 TCRs spanned spike. Repertoire samples came only from after the peak T cell response. Just a handful of AZD1222 recipients were seropositive at baseline. Targeting of unmutated variant regions was reportedly seen in nearly half of spike-specific TCRs.

Clones were sequenced by immunoSEQ multiplex PCR, and TCRdb holds only the in-frame ones, with some missing. The sample yields some 200,000 clones, 75% to 90% seen once. CDR3 length: 14 residues. Trimming removed 0 bases at V and 10 bases at J, with 13 bases between. CDR1 and CDR2 (germline): GTSNPN, SVGIG (reference sequence). Sequences were derived from peripheral blood, sampled on day 0 of AZD1222 vaccination. The chain carries TRBV30 and TRBJ1-6; D ambiguous. The receptor's source is an adult in good health. The CDR3 sequence is CAWSVGLRLSPLHF. As DNA, the CDR3 is TGTGCCTGGAGTGTAGGGCTTCGATTGTCACCCCTCCACTTT. The whole variable domain, remainder taken from reference TRBV30 and TRBJ1-6, is SQTIHQWPATLVQPVGSPLSLECTVEGTSNPNLYWYRQAAGRGLQLLFYSVGIGQISSEVPQNLSASRPQDRQFILSSKKLLLSDSGFYLCAWSVGLRLSPLHFGNGTRLTVT.